The rows below give T cell receptor beta chains drawn from one sample of a study of blood T cell repertoires in COVID-19. Method: immunoSEQ multiplex PCR; TCRdb's copy keeps in-frame clones and lacks some. The sample holds 120,000 to 150,000 clones, under 80% seen once. Material: peripheral blood. These receptor sequences come from a man in his fifties or sixties with acute or convalescent COVID-19. CDR3s include the opening cysteine and the closing phenylalanine or tryptophan. D genes are given only for firm matches. Clone size is not always given. Where it is, it says once, few, many or a class for expanded clones.

V	J	size	D	DNA	CDR3
TRBV12-3/TRBV12-4	TRBJ2-7	-	TRBD1	TGTGCCAGCACCGACTCGGGACAGGGTCGTCAGTACTTC	CASTDSGQGRQYF
TRBV5-1	TRBJ2-3	-	TRBD1	TGCGCCAGTCAGACAGGGGTGGCCACAGATACGCAGTATTTT	CASQTGVATDTQYF
TRBV5-1	TRBJ1-3	-	TRBD1	TGCGCCAGCAGCGTACAGGGGGCTGGAAACACCATATATTTT	CASSVQGAGNTIYF
TRBV5-8	TRBJ2-3	-	-	TGTGCCAGCAGCTTTTTACTAGCCACAGATACGCAGTATTTT	CASSFLLATDTQYF
TRBV5-5	TRBJ1-1	-	-	TGTGCCAGCAGCTTCTTGGGCAGGAACACTGAAGCTTTCTTT	CASSFLGRNTEAFF
TRBV10-3	TRBJ2-7	-	-	TGTGCCATCAGTGTGGGTGTAGGGGACTCCTACGAGCAGTACTTC	CAISVGVGDSYEQYF
TRBV28	TRBJ1-4	once	TRBD1	TGTGCCAGCACCCCAAGACAACAGGGGGCCTGGGAAAAACTGTTTTTT	CASTPRQQGAWEKLFF
TRBV15	TRBJ2-3	-	-	TGTGCCACCAGCAGAGATAGAGGCCACAGCACAGATACGCAGTATTTT	CATSRDRGHSTDTQYF
TRBV19	TRBJ1-4	few	-	TGTGCCAGTAGTGGGCTTGCAACTAATGAAAAACTGTTTTTT	CASSGLATNEKLFF
TRBV27	TRBJ2-5	-	TRBD1	TGTGCCAGCAGTTCAGGGGGAAGGCAGACCCAGTACTTC	CASSSGGRQTQYF
TRBV6-2/TRBV6-3	TRBJ1-5	-	-	TGTGCCAGCAGTCGAACCAGTGATTATAGCAATCAGCCCCAGCATTTT	CASSRTSDYSNQPQHF
TRBV19	TRBJ1-2	-	-	TGTGCCAGTAGTATGTCGGGGAGGGCTGGCGGCTACACCTTC	CASSMSGRAGGYTF
TRBV6-5	TRBJ1-2	-	-	TGTGCCAGCAGTCCGACACAGGGAGCTAACTATGGCTACACCTTC	CASSPTQGANYGYTF
TRBV28	TRBJ2-1	-	-	TGTGCCAGCAGTTTAGGGTCCCAGGGGTACAATGAGCAGTTCTTC	CASSLGSQGYNEQFF
TRBV7-8	TRBJ1-5	few	TRBD1	TGTGCCAGCAGCTTTGGGACAGGAGCAGGTCAGCCCCAGCATTTT	CASSFGTGAGQPQHF
TRBV6-5	TRBJ1-6	-	-	TGTGCCAGCAGCTGGCAGGGGATAAATTCACCCCTCCACTTT	CASSWQGINSPLHF
TRBV19	TRBJ1-4	-	-	TGTGCCAGTAGTAACGGTGCAACTAATGAAAAACTGTTTTTT	CASSNGATNEKLFF